This entry describes one TCR beta chain. Its antigen is as yet unknown. Through a sample-barcoded 5' primer and a J-beta primer mix, a second PCR was run for roughly 7 to 12 cycles. TCRdb passed the 5' RACE reads through MiXCR, listing each CDR3 protein once. The sample yields around 800,000 distinct CDR3 sequences, about 55% seen once. This specimen belongs to a study of blood T cells in healthy people across ages. Regarding the study as a whole: In long-lived donors, naive CD4+ cell counts and diversity exceeded those of aged donors.

Each donor's blood draw was approximately 10 milliliters of peripheral blood. Per the germline V gene, CDR1 is SGHRS and CDR2 is YFSETQ. CDR3 length equals 14 residues. V shed 4 bases and J shed 3 bases, with 11 bases lying between them. The rearrangement links TRBV5-1 to TRBJ2-4; TRBD1 is a possible D gene (6 bases). Sequenced: blood. The TCR comes from an elderly man in good health. This CDR3 is CASSTGLGKNIQYF. For the CDR3, the DNA is TGCGCCAGCAGCACAGGGCTAGGCAAAAACATTCAGTACTTC.